This T cell receptor (beta chain) was retrieved from a study of shared clonotypes between healthy human individuals. Trimming shortened V by 6 bases and J by 5 bases, and 7 bases separated the two germline ends. CDR3 size: 11 residues. Germline CDR1 reads MNHEY; CDR2 reads SVGAGI. Clones were read by immunoSEQ multiplex PCR, and TCRdb kept only the in-frame ones, dropping some. Found here are 2,500,000 or so clones, just over 90% of them singletons; the top ten hold over 0.12%. General observations from the study: Memory subsets generally showed lower estimated richness than naive subsets.

Of note for this clone: The antigen is unknown. This sample also contains other DNA sequences that code for the same CDR3.

The sample was naive CD4+ T cells sorted from blood. Subset specified: CD45RA+ positively selected. This sequence joins TRBV6-5 and TRBJ2-5; D unresolved. The source of this sequence is a man aged 18 to 35 in good health. CDR3 amino acids: CASSARETQYF. The CDR3 nucleotides are TGTGCCAGCAGCGCGCGGGAGACCCAGTACTTC.